The 17 T cell receptor beta chains presented below share a single source sample, sequenced in a study of patients and donors after allogeneic stem cell transplantation. TCRdb ran MiXCR on the RT-PCR reads and lists one entry per CDR3 protein. The sample comprises 2,700 or so distinct CDR3 sequences, under 7% of which are singletons, and more than 12% rests with the top ten. Sequences were obtained from blood, either unsorted or a sorted T cell fraction (not recorded which). The receptors originated from a human donor who was either an allogeneic HSCT recipient or a stem cell or donor lymphocyte infusion donor (not recorded which). It is not recorded whose cells these are; they may come from a transplant donor.

This clonotype counts as medium-sized. The chain employs TRBV7-2 and TRBJ2-4; unclear D gene. Trimming cost V 2 bases and J 5 bases, with 10 bases left between them. Germline V gene sequence: CDR1 SGHTA, CDR2 FQGNSA. This CDR3 has 14 residues. The DNA of the CDR3 is TGTGCCAGCAGCTTACGACTGGCCCAAAACATTCAGTACTTC. This codes for CASSLRLAQNIQYF. Full variable domain (remainder filled in from reference TRBV7-2 and TRBJ2-4): GAGVSQSPSNKVTEKGKDVELRCDPISGHTALYWYRQSLGQGLEFLIYFQGNSAPDKSGLPSDRFSAERTGGSVSTLTIQRTQQEDSAVYLCASSLRLAQNIQYFGAGTRLSVL.

This clonotype is termed large. The chain combines TRBV6-2 or TRBV6-3 with TRBJ2-7; D is unresolved. Per germline, CDR1 MNHEY and CDR2 SVGEGT. Trimming removed 0 bases from V and 5 bases from J, with 8 bases in between. The CDR3 is made up of 13 amino acids. CDR3 in DNA: TGTGCCAGCAGTTACTCGATGTCCGACGAGCAGTACTTC. It translates to CASSYSMSDEQYF.

In this sample, this clonotype is large. The gene calls are TRBV7-9 and TRBJ1-1, with D unresolved. V lost 6 bases and J 3 bases, leaving 5 bases between the germline ends. Germline CDR1 reads SEHNR; CDR2 reads FQNEAQ (reference sequence). The CDR3 runs to 11 residues. CDR3 DNA sequence: TGTGCCAGCAGGAAGGACACTGAAGCTTTCTTT. Translated, it gives CASRKDTEAFF. The variable domain in full, with the rest retrieved from reference TRBV7-9 and TRBJ1-1, is DTGVSQNPRHKITKRGQNVTFRCDPISEHNRLYWYRQTLGQGPEFLTYFQNEAQLEKSRLLSDRFSAERPKGSFSTLEIQRTEQGDSAMYLCASRKDTEAFFGQGTRLTVV.

The gene calls are TRBV6-2 or TRBV6-3 and TRBJ1-2; 9 bases are a match to TRBD1. The V and J ends lost 7 bases and 8 bases, in that order; junction bases with no gene match: 11. The V gene's germline CDR1 is MNHEY and CDR2 SVGEGT. The CDR3 has 14 residues. This CDR3 reads CASIPVDRGYGYTF. CDR3 nucleotides: TGTGCCAGCATCCCCGTGGACAGGGGCTACGGCTACACCTTC.

Judged by abundance, this clonotype is medium-sized (0.01 to 0.1%). The CDR3: CASTLPKGGSYEQYF. The CDR3 nucleotides are TGTGCCAGCACCCTACCGAAGGGAGGGTCCTACGAGCAGTACTTC. This rearrangement joins TRBV21-1 to TRBJ2-7; the table's D call, TRBD2, has no DNA check behind it. TRBV21-1 is assigned pseudogene status. CDR3 length: 15 residues.

This clonotype came up a few times. The CDR3 spells CASTQGVQETQYF. In DNA, the CDR3 is TGTGCCTCCACCCAGGGGGTACAAGAGACCCAGTACTTC. This chain connects TRBV7-8 to TRBJ2-5, with 7 bases matching TRBD1. CDR3 length: 13 residues. With 11 bases clipped from V and 2 bases from J, the junction kept 8 bases outside the gene matches. The germline V gene encodes CDR1 SGHVS and CDR2 FQNEAQ.

This clonotype is categorized as medium-sized. This sequence joins TRBV29-1 and TRBJ2-5; D is perhaps TRBD1 (6 bases). The CDR3 is 14 residues long. Trimming removed 5 bases at V and 1 base at J, with 14 bases between. CDR1 is SQVTM and CDR2 is ANQGSEA in the germline V gene. The CDR3 DNA follows: TGCAGCGTTTCAGGGGAGTTTGCCCAAGAGACCCAGTACTTC. This translates into CSVSGEFAQETQYF.

This clonotype has more than one count but fewer than ten. This chain connects TRBV29-1 to TRBJ1-3; D unclear. This CDR3 has 14 amino acids. V gave up 7 bases and J gave up 4 bases, with 17 bases separating them. In germline, CDR1 is SQVTM, CDR2 ANQGSEA. CDR3 DNA sequence: TGCAGCGCATACCCGGCTACGGGAGGAAACACCATATATTTT. As protein: CSAYPATGGNTIYF.

This clonotype is categorized as medium-sized. The J gene is TRBJ1-5, the V gene TRBV18; 9 nucleotides match TRBD1. Germline values: CDR1 KGHSH, CDR2 LQKENI. The CDR3 runs 14 residues. The ends lost 3 bases at V and 4 bases at J; junction bases unmatched: 1. This chain's CDR3 is CASSPTGGNQPQHF. In DNA, the CDR3 is TGTGCCAGCTCACCGACAGGGGGGAATCAGCCCCAGCATTTT.

This clonotype is labeled as large. V gene TRBV5-1 combines with J gene TRBJ2-3, with a possible D match to TRBD2 (5 bases). Deletions cut 0 bases from V and 5 bases from J, with 10 bases between. The CDR3 loop spans 14 amino acids. Germline-derived CDR1 and CDR2 are SGHRS and YFSETQ. The CDR3 reads CASSLGTSGDTQYF. The CDR3 DNA is TGCGCCAGCAGCTTGGGGACCAGCGGAGATACGCAGTATTTT.

A remark on this clonotype: This may be a read error, as it is one base from a much larger clone. The chain is built from TRBV7-2 and TRBJ1-1, with D possibly TRBD1 on 5 matching bases. The germline V gene encodes CDR1 SGHTA and CDR2 FQGNSA. There are 14 residues in the CDR3. The ends were cut back, 2 bases at V and 7 bases at J, with 14 bases in the middle. The CDR3 sequence is CASSLRGSYNEAFF. The DNA of the CDR3 is TGTGCCAGCAGCTTACGGGGGTCTTACAATGAAGCTTTCTTT.

The chain links TRBV7-2 to TRBJ1-5, with a possible D match to TRBD1 (5 bases). The germline CDR1 and CDR2 sequences are SGHTA and FQGNSA. Trimming took off 6 bases at V and 6 bases at J, with 12 bases between the two ends. This CDR3 region has 13 residues. CDR3 coding DNA: TGTGCCAGCAGACAAGGGGTGGGTCAGCCCCAGCATTTT. Translated, it gives CASRQGVGQPQHF.

This clonotype is medium-sized in the sample. The chain has TRBV10-3 and TRBJ2-1; TRBD2 is a possible D gene (5 bases). CDR3 size: 17 residues. Germline V gives CDR1 ENHRY, CDR2 SYGVKD. Trimming left V 2 bases short and J 4 bases short, with 18 bases between. In DNA, the CDR3 is TGTGCCATCAGTGAGCCCCCGGGGAGTAGGAGGTACAATGAGCAGTTCTTC. Amino acids: CAISEPPGSRRYNEQFF.

This clonotype is deemed medium-sized. The chain couples TRBV7-3 to TRBJ2-3; D tentatively fits TRBD1 or TRBD2 (6 bases each). V was cut by 1 base and J by 1 base, with 12 bases left in between. Germline assignment: CDR1 SGHTA and CDR2 FQGTGA. This CDR3 comprises 16 residues. The CDR3 DNA sequence: TGTGCCAGCAGCTTAAGCGACGGGGGCCGCACAGATACGCAGTATTTT. It encodes CASSLSDGGRTDTQYF. Filled out from reference TRBV7-3 and TRBJ2-3, the complete variable domain reads GAGVSQTPSNKVTEKGKYVELRCDPISGHTALYWYRQSLGQGPEFLIYFQGTGAADDSGLPNDRFFAVRPEGSVSTLKIQRTERGDSAVYLCASSLSDGGRTDTQYFGPGTRLTVL.

This clonotype qualifies as medium-sized (0.01 to 0.1%). The rearrangement uses TRBV29-1 and TRBJ1-1; possibly TRBD1 for D (5 bases). V was pared by 2 bases and J by 7 bases, with 14 bases between. Germline V gene lookup returns CDR1 SQVTM and CDR2 ANQGSEA. The CDR3 covers 13 residues. The CDR3 bases are TGCAGCGTTGAACCCCGGCAGGGAGGTGAAGCTTTCTTT. Its translation: CSVEPRQGGEAFF.

This clonotype is medium-sized in the sample. This sequence joins TRBV19 and TRBJ2-3, with 9 bases lining up with TRBD1. V dropped 6 bases and J dropped 2; count of bases not matched to a gene: 9. This CDR3 comprises 16 residues. Germline assignment: CDR1 LNHDA and CDR2 SQIVND (reference sequence). CDR3 sequence: CASRSGTGTITDTQYF. CDR3 DNA: TGTGCCAGTAGATCCGGGACAGGGACTATCACAGATACGCAGTATTTT.

The V gene is TRBV29-1, the J gene TRBJ2-1; 7 bases match TRBD1. Looked up from germline, CDR1 is SQVTM and CDR2 is ANQGSEA. The V gene end was trimmed by 8 bases and the J gene end by 6 bases; junction bases not matched to a gene: 10. This CDR3 has 13 residues. The CDR3 DNA follows: TGCAGCTCGTCCGGGACAGCAGGCAATGAGCAGTTCTTC. Protein: CSSSGTAGNEQFF.